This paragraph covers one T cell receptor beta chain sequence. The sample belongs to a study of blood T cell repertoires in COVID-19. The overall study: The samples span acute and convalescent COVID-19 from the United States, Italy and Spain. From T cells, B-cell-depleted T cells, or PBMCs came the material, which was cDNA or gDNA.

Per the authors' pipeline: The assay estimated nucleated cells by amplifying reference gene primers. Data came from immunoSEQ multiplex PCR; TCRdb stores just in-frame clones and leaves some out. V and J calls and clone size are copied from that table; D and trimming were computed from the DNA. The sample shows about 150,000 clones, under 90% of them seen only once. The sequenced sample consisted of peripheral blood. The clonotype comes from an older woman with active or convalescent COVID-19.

In DNA form, the CDR3 reads TGCAGCGTTGAAGGGGGTCAGGGGTTCCTGGACGAGCAGTACTTC. This encodes CSVEGGQGFLDEQYF. V is TRBV29-1 and J is TRBJ2-7; a possible D gene is TRBD1 (6 bases). CDR3 size: 15 residues. The ends were cut back, 1 base at V and 5 bases at J, with 18 bases in the middle. The germline CDR1 and CDR2 sequences are SQVTM and ANQGSEA.